Below, 4 T cell receptor beta chains from the same sample are listed, as sequenced in a study of CD8+CD57+ T cells in acquired aplastic anemia. Genomic DNA served as template for TCR beta VDJ and CDR3 profiling. A single record per CDR3 protein comes from TCRdb applying MiXCR to the reads. Seen here are hundreds of thousands of distinct CDR3 sequences, around 45% observed once, and the top ten hold under 9%. Whoever was chosen for sequencing had shown CD8+CD57+ cell expansion by flow cytometry. Sequencing used sorted CD4+, CD8+, or CD8+CD57+ T cells (not recorded which) from PBMCs. All receptors derive from a human donor with aplastic anemia.

This chain connects TRBV6-1 to TRBJ1-2; D may be TRBD1 (6 bases). V was cut by 1 base and J by 7 bases, with 13 bases left in between. Germline V CDR1 and CDR2: MNHNS, SASEGT. This CDR3 spans 14 amino acids. The chain's CDR3 is CASSEVGGLVGYTF. CDR3 nucleotide sequence: TGTGCCAGCAGTGAAGTTGGGGGGCTTGTTGGCTACACCTTC.

This clonotype was seen at least ten times. This chain uses TRBV6-1 with TRBJ2-7, with 7 bases that match TRBD1. The CDR3 has 14 residues. Germline CDR1 and CDR2: MNHNS and SASEGT. Unmatched junction bases numbered 7, after V lost 5 bases and J lost 3 bases. Here the CDR3 reads CASSTLGQYYEQYF. The CDR3 bases are TGTGCCAGCAGTACCTTGGGACAGTACTACGAGCAGTACTTC.

The table lists this clonotype with many counts. The rearrangement uses TRBV10-3 and TRBJ2-7; the D call may be TRBD1 or TRBD2 (5 bases each). V gave up 3 bases and J gave up 1 base, with 13 bases separating them. The CDR3 has 15 residues. Germline loops: CDR1 ENHRY, CDR2 SYGVKD. The CDR3 loop is CAISEGTGPSYEQYF. The CDR3 DNA follows: TGTGCCATCAGTGAAGGGACGGGCCCGTCCTACGAGCAGTACTTC.

The chain combines TRBV19 with TRBJ1-3; D not resolved. The CDR3 covers 15 residues. Trimming shortened V by 5 bases and J by 3 bases, and 14 bases separated the two germline ends. CDR1 is LNHDA and CDR2 is SQIVND in the germline V gene (reference sequence). CDR3: CASSLERASGNTIYF. For the CDR3, the DNA is TGTGCCAGTAGTTTGGAGAGGGCAAGTGGAAACACCATATATTTT. Combining the CDR3 with reference TRBV19 and TRBJ1-3 gives the whole variable domain DGGITQSPKYLFRKEGQNVTLSCEQNLNHDAMYWYRQDPGQGLRLIYYSQIVNDFQKGDIAEGYSVSREKKESFPLTVTSAQKNPTAFYLCASSLERASGNTIYFGEGSWLTVV.